One and the same sample provided the 7 T cell receptor beta chains below, sequenced in a study of neurological immune-mediated disorders. TCRdb called the 5' RACE reads again in MiXCR, with one record for every CDR3 protein. The profile shows approximately 87,000 distinct CDR3 sequences, less than 15% of them singletons. Sequenced: PBMCs. The receptors originated from a woman in her forties or fifties in good health.

In the case of this clonotype: A read error may account for a junction end that differs from germline. Here the CDR3 DNA reads TGTGCCAGCAGACCCACGGGACTAGTGGGAGGGCCGATGGCAGAGACGCAGTATTTT. Amino acid sequence: CASRPTGLVGGPMAETQYF. The V call is TRBV27, the J call TRBJ2-3, with TRBD2 matching over 8 bases. There are 19 residues in the CDR3. Germline loops: CDR1 MNHEY, CDR2 SMNVEV (reference sequence).

The V and J genes are TRBV29-1 and TRBJ1-5, with 10 bases that match TRBD1. After removal of 7 bases from V and 12 bases from J, the junction contained 15 bases not matched to a gene. Germline values: CDR1 SQVTM, CDR2 ANQGSEA. This CDR3 contains 14 residues. CDR3 sequence (DNA): TGCAGCGCCCCGGGACAGGGGTGTGAGTCAGGCCAGCATTTT. It encodes CSAPGQGCESGQHF.

This clonotype appeared many times. The rearrangement links TRBV14 to TRBJ2-7, with TRBD2 matching over 11 bases. V dropped 1 base and J dropped 2; count of bases not matched to a gene: 1. CDR3 size: 15 residues. In germline, CDR1 is SGHDN, CDR2 FVKESK. The CDR3 region is CASSQGLAGPYEQYF. The DNA of the CDR3 is TGTGCCAGCAGCCAAGGACTAGCGGGACCCTACGAGCAGTACTTC.

At least ten counts were recorded for this clonotype. The gene calls are TRBV5-1 and TRBJ1-1; perhaps TRBD1 as D (6 bases). The V and J ends lost 0 bases and 6 bases respectively, with 9 bases between them. The CDR3 contains 13 residues. Germline-derived CDR1 and CDR2 are SGHRS and YFSETQ. DNA of the CDR3: TGCGCCAGCAGCTTGGACGGGACACCTGAAGCTTTCTTT. Encoded protein: CASSLDGTPEAFF.

This clonotype was seen many times. The chain carries TRBV5-1 and TRBJ2-7, with 9 positions matching TRBD1. J gave up 5 bases and V 4 bases, and 10 bases lay outside the gene matches. Per germline, CDR1 SGHRS and CDR2 YFSETQ. The CDR3 spans 15 residues. CDR3 protein: CASSKEDRGVDEQYF. The CDR3 DNA is TGCGCCAGCAGCAAAGAGGACAGGGGAGTGGACGAGCAGTACTTC.

This clonotype was seen at least ten times. The CDR3 DNA follows: TGTGCCAGCGGGGAAGGGGGGCGCTGGGATGGCTACACCTTC. This encodes CASGEGGRWDGYTF. The rearrangement links TRBV28 to TRBJ1-2, with D perhaps matching TRBD1 (6 bases). Trimming took off 8 bases at V and 6 bases at J, with 19 bases between the two ends. Per the germline V gene, CDR1 is MDHEN and CDR2 is SYDVKM. The CDR3 is 14 amino acids.

This clonotype appeared many times. The chain combines TRBV5-5 with TRBJ2-7; the D is unclear. V lost 1 base and J lost 0, with 11 bases in between. CDR1 is SGHKS, CDR2 YYEKEE, per germline (reference sequence). This CDR3 comprises 15 residues. CDR3 residues: CASSLNFLSSYEQYF. The CDR3 DNA reads as TGTGCCAGCAGCTTGAACTTCCTGAGCTCCTACGAGCAGTACTTC.